These 32 T cell receptor beta chains were sequenced from one sample in a study of T cell repertoires in cytomegalovirus infection. No cognate antigen is known for these TCRs. MiXCR, run by TCRdb on the reads, gives a single entry per CDR3 protein. The sample consists of 110,000 or so distinct CDR3 sequences, more than 30% of them appearing once. Sequenced material: CD8+ T cells from cultured PBMCs, taken from culture after CMV antigen stimulation. The source is a human donor in good health (CMV status not recorded). Some clones in this sample may be carry-over from other donors' samples.

The V gene is TRBV9, the J gene TRBJ2-1; D is perhaps TRBD1 (6 bases). CDR1 and CDR2 from the germline V gene are SGDLS and YYNGEE. The CDR3 length is 13 residues. Trimming shortened V by 0 bases and J by 6 bases, and 7 bases separated the two germline ends. CDR3 protein: CASSVVQGNEQFF. CDR3 nucleotides: TGTGCCAGCAGCGTAGTACAGGGCAATGAGCAGTTCTTC.

The chain uses TRBV6-5 and TRBJ1-1, with D hard to call. Trimming stripped 2 bases from V and 7 bases from J, with 5 bases between. The CDR3 is made up of 11 amino acids. CDR1 is MNHEY and CDR2 is SVGAGI in the germline V gene. CDR3 nucleotide sequence: TGTGCCAGCAGTTACCTCGGTGAAGCTTTCTTT. It is translated as CASSYLGEAFF.

This clonotype has more than one count but fewer than ten. This chain uses TRBV4-1 with TRBJ1-3; D is unresolved. CDR3 size: 16 residues. CDR1 and CDR2 (germline): MGHRA, YSYEKL. Trimming took 0 bases from V and 2 from J, leaving 11 bases between them. The CDR3 sequence is CASSQDRAGTGNTIYF. In nucleotides, the CDR3 is TGCGCCAGCAGCCAAGATAGGGCAGGTACTGGAAACACCATATATTTT.

This clonotype was recorded a few times. In DNA form, the CDR3 reads TGTGCCAGCAGCCCCGGTTCGTACAATGAGCAGTTCTTC. As protein: CASSPGSYNEQFF. This chain joins TRBV7-6 and TRBJ2-1; no definite D call. The CDR3 spans 13 residues. V shed 5 bases and J shed 4 bases, with 9 bases lying between them. Germline V lookup: CDR1 SGHVS, CDR2 FNYEAQ. Full variable domain (outside the CDR3, taken from reference TRBV7-6 and TRBJ2-1): GAGVSQSPRYKVTKRGQDVALRCDPISGHVSLYWYRQALGQGPEFLTYFNYEAQQDKSGLPNDRFSAERPEGSISTLTIQRTEQRDSAMYRCASSPGSYNEQFFGPGTRLTVL.

The chain combines TRBV28 with TRBJ1-1, with D hard to call. Germline values: CDR1 MDHEN, CDR2 SYDVKM. Between the trimmed V and J ends, which lost 1 base and 1 base, there was a span of 10 bases. The CDR3 totals 15 residues. CDR3 protein: CASSLLLGQNTEAFF. CDR3 nucleotides: TGTGCCAGCAGTTTATTATTGGGTCAGAACACTGAAGCTTTCTTT.

This sequence joins TRBV29-1 and TRBJ2-7; 8 bases fit TRBD1. J lost 0 bases, V lost 5 bases, and 12 bases had no gene match. Germline CDR1 reads SQVTM; CDR2 reads ANQGSEA. This CDR3 region has 16 residues. The CDR3 reads CSVRAPTGEASYEQYF. CDR3 sequence (DNA): TGCAGCGTTAGGGCTCCGACAGGGGAAGCCTCCTACGAGCAGTACTTC.

The sample holds many counts of this clonotype. The chain links TRBV7-8 to TRBJ2-5, with 10 nucleotides matching TRBD2. Germline loops: CDR1 SGHVS, CDR2 FQNEAQ. V was pared by 2 bases and J by 2 bases, with 8 bases of the junction left unmatched. The CDR3 has 17 amino acids. The DNA of the CDR3 is TGTGCCAGCAGCTTAAATCTAGCGGGGGTTCCTCAAGAGACCCAGTACTTC. This sequence encodes CASSLNLAGVPQETQYF.

This clonotype was detected only a few times. V is TRBV7-9 and J is TRBJ2-2; possible D gene TRBD2, 5 bases. The germline V gene encodes CDR1 SEHNR and CDR2 FQNEAQ (reference sequence). The CDR3 has 14 amino acids. The germline V and J ends were trimmed by 5 bases and 3 bases, with 10 bases remaining between them. The CDR3 region has the DNA TGTGCCAGCAGCCCCTGGGGAGACACCGGGGAGCTGTTTTTT. This codes for CASSPWGDTGELFF. The full variable domain, completed using reference TRBV7-9 and TRBJ2-2, is DTGVSQNPRHKITKRGQNVTFRCDPISEHNRLYWYRQTLGQGPEFLTYFQNEAQLEKSRLLSDRFSAERPKGSFSTLEIQRTEQGDSAMYLCASSPWGDTGELFFGEGSRLTVL.

The V gene is TRBV6-2 or TRBV6-3, the J gene TRBJ2-1; D may be TRBD1 (6 bases). V lost 4 bases, J lost 8 bases, and 9 bases lay in between. Germline V lookup: CDR1 MNHEY, CDR2 SVGEGT. The CDR3 extends over 12 amino acids. The CDR3 loop reads CASSLQGHEQFF. In nucleotides, the CDR3 is TGTGCCAGCAGTTTACAGGGTCATGAGCAGTTCTTC.

On this clonotype itself: A single base separates this from a much larger clone, so it may be a read error. The chain is built from TRBV7-2 and TRBJ1-5; tentatively, D is TRBD1 (6 bases). Looked up from germline, CDR1 is SGHTA and CDR2 is FQGNSA. Trimming took off 5 bases at V and 1 base at J, with 15 bases between the two ends. The CDR3 consists of 16 residues. The DNA of the CDR3 is TGTGCCAGCAGCCCCCTGACAGGCGGGAGCAATCAGCCCCAGCATTTT. This sequence encodes CASSPLTGGSNQPQHF.

A few counts support this clonotype. The J gene is TRBJ2-7, the V gene TRBV11-1; a weak D match, TRBD1 (5 bases). The length of the CDR3 is 15 residues. V was shortened by 6 bases and J by 0 bases, with 15 bases between the two germline ends. Germline V lookup: CDR1 SGHAT, CDR2 FQDESV (reference sequence). This CDR3 is CASSSDIANSYEQYF. The DNA of the CDR3 is TGTGCCAGCAGTTCGGACATCGCCAACTCCTACGAGCAGTACTTC.

The V gene is TRBV5-6, the J gene TRBJ2-7; 10 bases are shared with TRBD1. The trim removed 4 bases at V and 7 bases at J, leaving 5 bases unmatched. Germline V CDR1 and CDR2: SGHDT, YYEEEE. The CDR3 length is 13 residues. CDR3 coding DNA: TGTGCCAGCAGCGACGGGACAGGGGTTGAGCAGTACTTC. Its translation: CASSDGTGVEQYF.

J is TRBJ1-5 and V is TRBV24-1; D ambiguous. Germline V gene lookup returns CDR1 KGHDR and CDR2 SFDVKD. The V and J ends lost 3 bases and 1 base respectively, with 3 bases between them. The CDR3 spans 13 residues. CDR3 amino acids: CATSDRSNQPQHF. As DNA, the CDR3 is TGTGCCACCAGTGATCGCAGCAATCAGCCCCAGCATTTT.

There are a few counts of this clonotype. J is TRBJ2-5 and V is TRBV19, with TRBD2 matching 12 bases. The CDR3 consists of 16 residues. The V segment lost 6 bases and the J segment 1 base; nucleotides outside the gene matches: 6. Germline V gene sequence: CDR1 LNHDA, CDR2 SQIVND (reference sequence). The CDR3 protein is CASSPGLAGPQETQYF. CDR3 coding DNA: TGTGCCAGTAGCCCTGGACTAGCGGGACCCCAAGAGACCCAGTACTTC.

There are a few counts of this clonotype. The chain is built from TRBV7-9 and TRBJ2-1, with a possible D match to TRBD2 (5 bases). The germline CDR1 and CDR2 sequences are SEHNR and FQNEAQ (reference sequence). The V end was cut by 4 bases, the J end by 2 bases, with 18 bases between. This CDR3 is built from 17 residues. This chain's CDR3 is CASSSPLLVQAYNEQFF. The DNA of the CDR3 is TGTGCCAGCAGCTCCCCTTTACTAGTGCAAGCCTACAATGAGCAGTTCTTC.

This clonotype was detected a few times. This chain connects TRBV7-8 to TRBJ1-1; 8 nucleotides agree with TRBD1. V lost 4 bases and J lost 0; bases outside the gene matches: 4. CDR3 length equals 15 residues. Germline V CDR1 and CDR2: SGHVS, FQNEAQ. In DNA form, the CDR3 reads TGTGCCAGCAGCTCCGAACAGGGGGTGAACACTGAAGCTTTCTTT. Translating gives CASSSEQGVNTEAFF.

Ten or more counts support this clonotype. The chain uses TRBV7-8 and TRBJ1-3; D is unresolved. Trimming left V 6 bases short and J 0 bases short, with 9 bases between. The CDR3 extends over 14 amino acids. In germline, CDR1 is SGHVS, CDR2 FQNEAQ. The CDR3 region is CASRLRSSGNTIYF. In nucleotides, the CDR3 is TGTGCCAGCAGGTTAAGGAGCTCTGGAAACACCATATATTTT.

The genes are TRBV6-2 or TRBV6-3 and TRBJ2-7, with 9 bases that match TRBD1. Trimming at V came to 4 bases and at J to 2 bases, leaving 15 bases not matched to a gene. From germline, CDR1 is MNHEY and CDR2 SVGEGT. There are 18 residues in the CDR3. The CDR3 DNA reads TGTGCCAGCAGTTTTTCCCCGGGACAGGGTTGGCGGGCCTACGAGCAGTACTTC. As protein: CASSFSPGQGWRAYEQYF.

This clonotype was seen ten or more times. This sequence joins TRBV7-6 and TRBJ1-5, with unresolved D. The CDR3 loop spans 15 amino acids. Germline assignment: CDR1 SGHVS and CDR2 FNYEAQ. The ends were cut back, 2 bases at V and 2 bases at J, with 10 bases in the middle. The CDR3 protein is CASSLWEGGNQPQHF. CDR3 DNA: TGTGCCAGCAGCTTATGGGAGGGAGGCAATCAGCCCCAGCATTTT. The whole variable domain, remainder taken from reference TRBV7-6 and TRBJ1-5, is GAGVSQSPRYKVTKRGQDVALRCDPISGHVSLYWYRQALGQGPEFLTYFNYEAQQDKSGLPNDRFSAERPEGSISTLTIQRTEQRDSAMYRCASSLWEGGNQPQHFGDGTRLSIL.

The chain recombines TRBV6-6 with TRBJ2-5; D gene uncertain. The CDR3 runs 15 residues. V was cut by 6 bases and J by 2 bases, with 16 bases left in between. Germline V gene data show CDR1 as MNHNY and CDR2 as SVGAGI (reference sequence). The CDR3 reads CASRAGRQVQETQYF. The CDR3 DNA is TGTGCCAGCAGAGCTGGGCGGCAGGTTCAAGAGACCCAGTACTTC.

V gene TRBV6-1 combines with J gene TRBJ2-3; a weak D match, TRBD1 (5 bases). From germline, CDR1 is MNHNS and CDR2 SASEGT. V was pared by 6 bases and J by 4 bases, with 11 bases between. The CDR3 is 13 amino acids. In DNA form, the CDR3 reads TGTGCCAGCAGCCCCTCAGGGCCAGATACGCAGTATTTT. Translated: CASSPSGPDTQYF.

The chain couples TRBV4-3 to TRBJ2-4, with D perhaps TRBD1 (6 bases). Trimming shortened V by 4 bases and J by 9 bases, and 16 bases separated the two germline ends. CDR1 and CDR2 (germline): LGHNA, YSLEER. The CDR3 spans 14 residues. CDR3 sequence: CASSLIPGVGIQYF. The CDR3, as DNA: TGCGCCAGCAGCCTTATTCCAGGGGTGGGCATTCAGTACTTC.

This clonotype was observed a handful of times. The chain carries TRBV6-5 and TRBJ2-2; D unresolved. CDR1 and CDR2 from the germline V gene are MNHEY and SVGAGI. The V and J ends lost 1 base and 2 bases respectively, with 8 bases between them. This CDR3 comprises 15 residues. The CDR3 spells CASSYYDGNTGELFF. CDR3 nucleotides: TGTGCCAGCAGTTACTACGACGGAAACACCGGGGAGCTGTTTTTT.

V and J are TRBV7-6 and TRBJ1-1; 9 bases line up with TRBD1. The CDR3 contains 18 residues. CDR1 and CDR2 from the germline V gene are SGHVS and FNYEAQ. V trimming: 0 bases; J trimming: 4 bases; junction bases outside the gene matches: 12. DNA for the CDR3: TGTGCCAGCAGCTTAGCCTCCCCTACAGGGGGCTACGGCACTGAAGCTTTCTTT. It translates to CASSLASPTGGYGTEAFF. Variable domain in full (rest from reference TRBV7-6 and TRBJ1-1): GAGVSQSPRYKVTKRGQDVALRCDPISGHVSLYWYRQALGQGPEFLTYFNYEAQQDKSGLPNDRFSAERPEGSISTLTIQRTEQRDSAMYRCASSLASPTGGYGTEAFFGQGTRLTVV.

This sequence joins TRBV4-3 and TRBJ2-5; either TRBD1 or TRBD2 may supply D (5 bases each). Deletions cut 1 base from V and 1 base from J, with 10 bases between. Germline values: CDR1 LGHNA, CDR2 YSLEER. The CDR3 runs to 15 residues. This CDR3 reads CASSQGAGSQETQYF. The DNA of the CDR3 is TGCGCCAGCAGCCAAGGGGCAGGGAGCCAAGAGACCCAGTACTTC.

CDR3 nucleotides: TGCGCCAGCAGTGACGAGCGGGGGGGCCCAAAGACCCAGTACTTC. Its translation: CASSDERGGPKTQYF. The chain employs TRBV10-2 and TRBJ2-5; 10 bases are shared with TRBD2. CDR1 WSHSY and CDR2 SAAADI come from the germline V gene. This CDR3 has 15 amino acids. V lost 3 bases, J lost 6 bases, and 7 bases stayed unmatched.

The chain carries TRBV27 and TRBJ2-7, with TRBD2 matching over 8 bases. The V and J ends lost 5 bases and 0 bases, in that order; junction bases with no gene match: 12. Germline CDR1 reads MNHEY; CDR2 reads SMNVEV (reference sequence). CDR3 length: 17 residues. The CDR3 protein is CASSALGAGLDSYEQYF. As DNA, the CDR3 is TGTGCCAGCAGTGCCTTGGGGGCGGGACTAGACTCCTACGAGCAGTACTTC.

The chain has TRBV2 and TRBJ2-1; no clear D gene. Per the germline V gene, CDR1 is SNHLY and CDR2 is FYNNEI. Trimming stripped 1 base from V and 6 bases from J, with 13 bases between. The CDR3 totals 15 residues. The CDR3 reads CASSEDLFPGNEQFF. CDR3 coding DNA: TGTGCCAGCAGTGAAGACCTTTTCCCCGGCAATGAGCAGTTCTTC.

The chain employs TRBV20-1 and TRBJ2-7, with 9 positions matching TRBD1. The V and J ends lost 2 bases and 2 bases, in that order; junction bases with no gene match: 10. Germline V CDR1 and CDR2: DFQATT, SNEGSKA (reference sequence). The length of the CDR3 is 16 residues. The CDR3 DNA sequence: TGCAGTGCTAGACCCCGGGACAGGGCGATAACCTACGAGCAGTACTTC. It specifies CSARPRDRAITYEQYF.

This clonotype came up a few times. The rearrangement uses TRBV28 and TRBJ2-7, with 9 bases identical to TRBD1. This CDR3 contains 14 residues. J gave up 5 bases and V 6 bases, and 8 bases lay outside the gene matches. Germline loops: CDR1 MDHEN, CDR2 SYDVKM. The CDR3 DNA reads as TGTGCCAGCAGCCGTTGGGGACAGGGTAACGAGCAGTACTTC. Translated, it gives CASSRWGQGNEQYF.

V usage is TRBV12-3 or TRBV12-4 and J usage is TRBJ2-3; 7 nucleotides match TRBD2. The CDR3 has 14 residues. With V trimmed by 6 bases and J by 6 bases, 9 bases remained unmatched. The CDR3 loop is CASRTAGFVDTQYF. CDR3 nucleotide sequence: TGTGCCAGCAGAACAGCGGGGTTCGTCGATACGCAGTATTTT.

The chain carries TRBV7-9 and TRBJ2-3; 12 positions match TRBD1. This CDR3 has 15 amino acids. CDR1 and CDR2 (germline): SEHNR, FQNEAQ (reference sequence). V trimming: 8 bases; J trimming: 2 bases; junction bases outside the gene matches: 5. The CDR3 DNA sequence: TGTGCCAGCCCGGGACAGGGGGCTGCCACAGATACGCAGTATTTT. Its translation: CASPGQGAATDTQYF.